These 6 T cell receptor beta chains were all obtained from the same sample, sequenced in a study of Ad26.COV2.S vaccination and SARS-CoV-2 variants. The sample's treatment: roughly 20 received Ad26.COV2.S at low or high dose, single or two shots; about 5 received placebo; per-sample allocation not given. Vaccine and placebo recipients were sampled on day 63 after the first injection. The protocol was immunoSEQ multiplex PCR, while the TCRdb copy is restricted to in-frame clones and leaves out a portion. The sample carries around 450,000 clones, about 88% recorded once. The sequencing here drew on peripheral blood, taken in a trial of Ad26.COV2.S vaccine versus placebo. These receptors came from a person aged 18-60 years who received the Ad26.COV2.S COVID-19 vaccine or a placebo.

This clone has a single count. V gene TRBV2 combines with J gene TRBJ1-4, with D unclear. Deletions cut 10 bases from V and 0 bases from J, with 9 bases between. The germline CDR1 and CDR2 sequences are SNHLY and FYNNEI. There are 13 residues in the CDR3. CDR3 residues: CAILPTTNEKLFF. As DNA, the CDR3 is TGTGCCATTCTTCCGACAACTAATGAAAAACTGTTTTTT.

This chain uses TRBV6-2 or TRBV6-3 with TRBJ2-3, with D tentatively TRBD1 or TRBD2 (6 bases each). Deletions cut 6 bases from V and 10 bases from J, with 29 bases between. Germline CDR1 is MNHEY and CDR2 is SVGEGT. This CDR3 has 17 residues. This chain's CDR3 is CASSNGGTPGPGSPQYF. CDR3 coding DNA: TGTGCCAGCAGCAACGGGGGCACCCCGGGACCTGGGTCTCCGCAGTATTTT.

The chain recombines TRBV27 with TRBJ1-4, with D perhaps TRBD1 (5 bases). Germline CDR1 and CDR2: MNHEY and SMNVEV (reference sequence). V lost 10 bases to trimming and J lost 4 bases, with 16 bases between them. This CDR3 comprises 14 residues. The CDR3 region is CATSGDGRNEKLFF. Here the CDR3 DNA reads TGTGCCACCTCTGGGGACGGACGTAATGAAAAACTGTTTTTT.

CDR3: CASSLGLRAGELFF. The CDR3 nucleotides read TGTGCCAGCAGCTTAGGGCTCAGAGCCGGGGAGCTGTTTTTT. The chain joins TRBV11-3 to TRBJ2-2; D remains ambiguous. This CDR3 comprises 14 residues. Between the trimmed V and J ends, which lost 1 base and 6 bases, there was a span of 9 bases. Germline V gives CDR1 SGHNT, CDR2 YENEEA.

This sequence joins TRBV7-9 and TRBJ1-4, with D unclear. The CDR3 runs 15 residues. With 2 bases removed from V and 3 bases from J, the gap between germline ends came to 10 bases. Germline CDR1 is SEHNR and CDR2 is FQNEAQ (reference sequence). The CDR3 bases are TGTGCCAGCAGCTTAAGACTTCTCCCTAATGAAAAACTGTTTTTT. Its protein product is CASSLRLLPNEKLFF.

This clone was seen only once. V usage is TRBV5-1 and J usage is TRBJ2-5, with TRBD1 matching over 7 bases. Germline V gene data show CDR1 as SGHRS and CDR2 as YFSETQ. This CDR3 contains 14 residues. V shed 1 base and J 8 bases; nucleotides not matched to a gene: 8. CDR3 sequence reads: CASSLQATGKTQYF. CDR3 DNA sequence: TGCGCCAGCAGCTTGCAGGCGACAGGGAAAACCCAGTACTTC.